This T cell receptor (beta chain) stems from a study of response to subunit inactivated influenza vaccine. TCRdb recomputed calls from the RT-PCR reads with MiXCR, one row per CDR3 protein. The table shows 500,000 to 600,000 distinct CDR3 sequences, with 7.6% occurring only once. Germline assignment: CDR1 SGHTA and CDR2 FQGTGA. Germline trimming cut 2 bases from V and 6 bases from J; bases unmatched to any gene: 5. CDR3 size: 14 residues. Points from the study as a whole: Authors suggested few new T cells are recruited by each seasonal influenza vaccination.

This clonotype was seen repeatedly, ten times or more. The target antigen is unknown. This receptor was taken from a man aged 50-75 years who received an inactivated influenza vaccine. The chain recombines TRBV7-3 with TRBJ1-1, with 8 bases aligning to TRBD1. The sequencing used PBMCs from blood, collected around 2 years after vaccination. Here the CDR3 reads CASSLGTGGSEAFF. CDR3 sequence (DNA): TGTGCCAGCAGCTTAGGGACAGGAGGGTCTGAAGCTTTCTTT.